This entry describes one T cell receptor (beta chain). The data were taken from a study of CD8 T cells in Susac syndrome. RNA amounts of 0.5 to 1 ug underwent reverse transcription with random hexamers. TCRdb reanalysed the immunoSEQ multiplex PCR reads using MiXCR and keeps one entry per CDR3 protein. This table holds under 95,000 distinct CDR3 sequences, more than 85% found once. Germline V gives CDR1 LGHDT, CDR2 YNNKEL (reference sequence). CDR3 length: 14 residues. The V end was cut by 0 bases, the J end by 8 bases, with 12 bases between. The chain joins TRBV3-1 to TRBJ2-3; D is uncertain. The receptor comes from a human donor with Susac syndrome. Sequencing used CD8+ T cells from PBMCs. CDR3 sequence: CASSQDRSESTQYF. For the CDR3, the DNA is TGTGCCAGCAGCCAAGATAGGTCGGAAAGTACGCAGTATTTT.